This T cell receptor beta chain is drawn from a study of shared clonotypes between healthy human individuals. Germline V CDR1 and CDR2: GTSNPN, SVGIG (reference sequence). The CDR3 has 13 amino acids. With 2 bases removed from V and 2 bases from J, the gap between germline ends came to 10 bases. Once extracted for a subset, genomic DNA was divided evenly among several immunoSEQ plates. PCR replicates performed on unsorted PBMC used approximately 0.3 ug DNA, roughly 27,000 T cell genomes. The method was immunoSEQ multiplex PCR; TCRdb's version includes in-frame clones alone and lacks a portion of them. The table shows about 480,000 clones, with over 60% occurring only once. All the donors were Caucasian adults who lived in Nashville, Tennessee.

Sample: PBMCs. This clonotype originated in a middle-aged woman in good health. Some clones in this sample may be carry-over from other donors' samples. The rearrangement uses TRBV30 and TRBJ2-7; D is unresolved. This CDR3 is CAWSYGPAYEQYF. The CDR3 DNA is TGTGCCTGGAGTTACGGGCCGGCCTACGAGCAGTACTTC.